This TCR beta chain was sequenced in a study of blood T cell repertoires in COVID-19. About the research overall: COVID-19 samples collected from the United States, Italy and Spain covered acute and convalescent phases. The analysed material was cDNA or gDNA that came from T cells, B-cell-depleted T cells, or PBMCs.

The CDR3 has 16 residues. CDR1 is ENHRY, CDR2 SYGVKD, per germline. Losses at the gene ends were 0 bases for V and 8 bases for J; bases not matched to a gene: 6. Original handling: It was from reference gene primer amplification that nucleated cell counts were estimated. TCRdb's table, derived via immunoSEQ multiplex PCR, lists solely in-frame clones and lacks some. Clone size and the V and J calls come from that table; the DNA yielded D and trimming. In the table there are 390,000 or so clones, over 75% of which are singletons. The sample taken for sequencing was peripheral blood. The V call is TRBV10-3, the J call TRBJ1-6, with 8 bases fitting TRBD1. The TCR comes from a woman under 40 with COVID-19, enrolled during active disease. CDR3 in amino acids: CAISESARGRDSPLHF. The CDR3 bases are TGTGCCATCAGTGAGTCAGCCAGGGGGCGTGATTCACCCCTCCACTTT.